This T cell receptor (beta chain) derives from a study of T cell responses to AZD1222 COVID-19 vaccine. Overall study findings and caveats: At 160-218 and 743-854, vaccine-associated CD4 TCRs were dominant, and they spanned spike. The repertoires were collected only after the peak T cell response.

Pooled in the analysis were second doses at about 4 or about 12 weeks. The protocol was immunoSEQ multiplex PCR, while the TCRdb copy is restricted to in-frame clones and leaves out a portion. Counted here are nearly 110,000 clones, nearly 90% occurring once; the ten biggest clones make up 4.8%. The junction had 9 bases not matched to a gene; V was cut back by 5 bases and J by 9 bases. Germline CDR1 MNHEY, CDR2 SVGEGT. The CDR3 contains 14 residues. Details on this clone: Its matching antigen is unknown.

The rearrangement joins TRBV6-2 or TRBV6-3 to TRBJ2-1; 8 bases agree with TRBD2. This specimen consisted of peripheral blood, obtained 28 days after the second AZD1222 dose. This receptor was taken from an adult who received the AZD1222 COVID-19 vaccine. The CDR3, as DNA: TGTGCCAGCAGTCAAACGGGGGGGCGGATTGAGCAGTTCTTC. The encoded protein is CASSQTGGRIEQFF.